This record covers a single T cell receptor (beta chain). A read error may produce the germline difference seen at one junction end. Germline values: CDR1 LNHDA, CDR2 SQIVND (reference sequence). The CDR3 extends over 15 amino acids. The sample is drawn from a study of T cells in Graves' hyperthyroidism and ophthalmopathy. The hyperthyroidism was newly diagnosed and had lasted under 2 months; the patients were aged 18 to 65. TCR beta CDR3 regions were amplified from RNA. The HTBI set primed first-round TCR CDR3 RT-PCR. TCRdb reprocessed the multiplex PCR reads via MiXCR and lists one record per CDR3 protein. The sample comprises under 400,000 distinct CDR3 sequences, 20% to 30% of which are singletons, and less than 75% rests with the top ten.

Sequenced sample: blood. The chain combines TRBV19 with TRBJ2-7; 14 nucleotides match TRBD2. The clonotype comes from a man in his forties or fifties with Graves' hyperthyroidism. The CDR3: CASSHGTSGSYELYF. The CDR3 region has the DNA TGTGCCAGTAGTCACGGGACTAGCGGGAGTTACGAGCTGTACTTC. The full variable domain, with the rest looked up from reference TRBV19 and TRBJ2-7, is DGGITQSPKYLFRKEGQNVTLSCEQNLNHDAMYWYRQDPGQGLRLIYYSQIVNDFQKGDIAEGYSVSREKKESFPLTVTSAQKNPTAFYLCASSHGTSGSYELYFGPGTRLTVT.